This record looks at one T cell receptor (beta chain) sequence and its context. These data originate in a study of T-cell memory formation after mild COVID-19. This CDR3 comprises 13 residues. Germline V gene sequence: CDR1 LGHNA, CDR2 YSLEER. Trimming took off 0 bases at V and 5 bases at J, with 5 bases between the two ends. TCRdb reprocessed the 5' RACE reads with MiXCR, giving one entry per CDR3 protein. This table has fewer than 350,000 distinct CDR3 sequences, roughly an eighth appearing once. The sequenced material came from PBMCs or a T cell subset sorted from them (not recorded which). The sequence came from a man aged 18 to 29 who had mild COVID-19 (a few samples of this study predate the infection). Cell type and time point are not known. The genes are TRBV4-3 and TRBJ1-5; no definite D call. CDR3 protein: CASSQDLYQPQHF. Written as DNA, the CDR3 is TGCGCCAGCAGCCAAGATTTGTATCAGCCCCAGCATTTT.